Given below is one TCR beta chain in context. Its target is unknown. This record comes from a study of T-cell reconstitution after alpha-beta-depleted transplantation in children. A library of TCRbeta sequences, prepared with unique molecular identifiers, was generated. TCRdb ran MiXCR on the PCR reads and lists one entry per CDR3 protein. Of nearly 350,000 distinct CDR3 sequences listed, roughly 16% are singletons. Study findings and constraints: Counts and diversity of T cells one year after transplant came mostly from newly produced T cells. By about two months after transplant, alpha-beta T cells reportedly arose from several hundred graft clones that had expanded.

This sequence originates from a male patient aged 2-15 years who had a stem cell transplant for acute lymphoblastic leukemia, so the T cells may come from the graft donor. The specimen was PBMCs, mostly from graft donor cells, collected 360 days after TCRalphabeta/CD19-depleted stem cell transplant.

CDR3 nucleotides: TGTGCCAGTCAAGAGGACAGGGGTCTACATAATGAAAAACTGTTTTTT. It yields the protein CASQEDRGLHNEKLFF. This chain uses TRBV28 with TRBJ1-4, with 9 bases matching TRBD1. This CDR3 has 16 amino acids. Germline CDR1 and CDR2: MDHEN and SYDVKM. Trimming cost V 9 bases and J 4 bases; bases outside gene matches: 12. The entire variable domain, with the rest obtained from reference TRBV28 and TRBJ1-4, is as follows: DVKVTQSSRYLVKRTGEKVFLECVQDMDHENMFWYRQDPGLGLRLIYFSYDVKMKEKGDIPEGYSVSREKKERFSLILESASTNQTSMYLCASQEDRGLHNEKLFFGSGTQLSVL.